This T cell receptor (beta chain) is drawn from a study of cytomegalovirus exposure and HLA in healthy donors. Whole-study findings and limits: In vitro data verified three CMV-associated chains as specific for CMV antigens. TCR beta sequences reportedly predicted the HLA-A and HLA-B alleles of most subjects accurately. Earlier analysis looked at TCR beta V segments, and most were productive about 87% or about 30% of the time.

The PCR employed 60 Vbeta primers together with 13 Jbeta primers. TCRdb's table, derived via immunoSEQ multiplex PCR, lists solely in-frame clones and lacks some. The sample contains 150,000 or so clones, over 70% of which appear only once. On this clone itself: Its antigen is not identified.

The CDR3 contains 12 residues. V was clipped by 6 bases and J by 3 bases, with 9 bases between them. The germline V gene encodes CDR1 KGHSH and CDR2 LQKENI. The chain couples TRBV18 to TRBJ2-7; D is unclear. The sequencing sample was made of PBMCs. The sequence came from a woman aged 40 to 50 in good health and CMV-seronegative. CDR3 sequence: CASSPPSYEQYF. CDR3 sequence (DNA): TGTGCCAGCTCTCCGCCGAGCTACGAGCAGTACTTC.